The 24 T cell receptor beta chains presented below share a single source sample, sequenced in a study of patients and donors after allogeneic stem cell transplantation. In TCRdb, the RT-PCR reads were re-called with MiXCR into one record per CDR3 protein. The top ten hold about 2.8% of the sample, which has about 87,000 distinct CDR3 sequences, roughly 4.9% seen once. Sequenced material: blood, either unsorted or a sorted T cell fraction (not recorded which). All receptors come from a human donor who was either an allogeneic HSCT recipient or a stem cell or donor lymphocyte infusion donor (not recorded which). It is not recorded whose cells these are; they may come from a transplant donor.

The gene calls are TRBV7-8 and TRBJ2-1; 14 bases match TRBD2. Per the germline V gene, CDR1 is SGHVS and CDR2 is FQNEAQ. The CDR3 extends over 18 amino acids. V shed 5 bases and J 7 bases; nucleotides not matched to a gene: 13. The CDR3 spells CASSPYRLAGGQGNEQFF. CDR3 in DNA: TGTGCCAGCAGCCCCTACCGACTAGCGGGGGGGCAAGGGAATGAGCAGTTCTTC.

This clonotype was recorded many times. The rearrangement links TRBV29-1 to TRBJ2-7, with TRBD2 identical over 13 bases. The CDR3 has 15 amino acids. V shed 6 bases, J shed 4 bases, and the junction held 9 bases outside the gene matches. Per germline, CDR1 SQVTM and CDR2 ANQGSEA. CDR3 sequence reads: CSVAGLAGRVYEQYF. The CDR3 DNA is TGCAGCGTGGCGGGACTAGCGGGGCGAGTATACGAGCAGTACTTC.

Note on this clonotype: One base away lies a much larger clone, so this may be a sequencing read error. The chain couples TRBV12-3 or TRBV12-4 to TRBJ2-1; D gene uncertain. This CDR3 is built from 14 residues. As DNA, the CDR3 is TGTACCAGCAGTGGACCCCTCGCTAACAATGAGCAGTTCTTC. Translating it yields CTSSGPLANNEQFF.

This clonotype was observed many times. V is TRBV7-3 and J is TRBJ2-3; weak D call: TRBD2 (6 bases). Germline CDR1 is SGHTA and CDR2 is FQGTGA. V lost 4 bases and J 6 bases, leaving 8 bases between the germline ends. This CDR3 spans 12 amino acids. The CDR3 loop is CASSSGRDTQYF. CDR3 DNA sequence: TGTGCCAGCAGCTCTGGGAGGGATACGCAGTATTTT. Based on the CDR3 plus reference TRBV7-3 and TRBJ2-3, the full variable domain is GAGVSQTPSNKVTEKGKYVELRCDPISGHTALYWYRQSLGQGPEFLIYFQGTGAADDSGLPNDRFFAVRPEGSVSTLKIQRTERGDSAVYLCASSSGRDTQYFGPGTRLTVL.

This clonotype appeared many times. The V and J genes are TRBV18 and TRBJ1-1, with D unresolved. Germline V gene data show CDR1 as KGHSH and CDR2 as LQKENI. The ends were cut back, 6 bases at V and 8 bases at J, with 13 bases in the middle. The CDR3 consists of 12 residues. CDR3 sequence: CASSSYQEEAFF. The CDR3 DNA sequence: TGTGCCAGCTCCTCCTATCAGGAGGAAGCTTTCTTT.

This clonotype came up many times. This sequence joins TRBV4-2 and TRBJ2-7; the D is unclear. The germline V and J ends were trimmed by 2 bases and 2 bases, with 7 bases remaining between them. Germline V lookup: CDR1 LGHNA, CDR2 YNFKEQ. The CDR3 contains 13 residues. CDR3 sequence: CASSQRPAYEQYF. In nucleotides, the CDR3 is TGTGCCAGCAGCCAAAGACCGGCCTACGAGCAGTACTTC.

This CDR3 reads CASSKETAPFLHF. CDR3 nucleotide sequence: TGTGCCAGCAGCAAGGAGACAGCGCCCTTCCTCCACTTT. This chain uses TRBV3-1 with TRBJ1-6; TRBD1 is a possible D gene (5 bases). Trimming stripped 5 bases from V and 15 bases from J, with 17 bases between. The CDR3 extends over 13 amino acids. Germline V CDR1 and CDR2: LGHDT, YNNKEL (reference sequence).

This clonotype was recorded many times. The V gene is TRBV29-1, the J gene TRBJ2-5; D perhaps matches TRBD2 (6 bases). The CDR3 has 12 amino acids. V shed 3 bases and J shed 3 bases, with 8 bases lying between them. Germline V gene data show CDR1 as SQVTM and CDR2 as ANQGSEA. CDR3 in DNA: TGCAGCGTTGATGGGGGGAAAGAGACCCAGTACTTC. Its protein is CSVDGGKETQYF.

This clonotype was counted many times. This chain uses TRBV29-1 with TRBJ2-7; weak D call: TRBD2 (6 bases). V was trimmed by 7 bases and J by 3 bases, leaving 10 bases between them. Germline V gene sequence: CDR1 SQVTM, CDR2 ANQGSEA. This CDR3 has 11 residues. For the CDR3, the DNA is TGCAGCGGGGAGGACGGCTACGAGCAGTACTTC. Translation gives CSGEDGYEQYF.

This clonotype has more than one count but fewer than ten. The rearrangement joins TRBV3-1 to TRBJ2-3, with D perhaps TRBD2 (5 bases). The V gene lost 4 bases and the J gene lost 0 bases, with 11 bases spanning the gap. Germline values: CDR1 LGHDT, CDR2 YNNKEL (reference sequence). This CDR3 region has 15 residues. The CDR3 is CASSLRVASTDTQYF. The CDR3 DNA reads TGTGCCAGCAGCCTGAGGGTCGCTAGCACAGATACGCAGTATTTT.

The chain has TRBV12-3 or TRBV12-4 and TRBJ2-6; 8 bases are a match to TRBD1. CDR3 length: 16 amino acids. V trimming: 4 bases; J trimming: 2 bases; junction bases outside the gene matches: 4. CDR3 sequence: CASSSQGAPGANVLTF. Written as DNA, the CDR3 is TGTGCCAGCAGTTCTCAGGGGGCGCCTGGGGCCAACGTCCTGACTTTC.

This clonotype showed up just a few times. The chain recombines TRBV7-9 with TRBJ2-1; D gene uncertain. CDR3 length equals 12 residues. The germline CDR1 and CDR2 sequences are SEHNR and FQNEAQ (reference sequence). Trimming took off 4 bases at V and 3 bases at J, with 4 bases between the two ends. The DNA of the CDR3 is TGTGCCAGCAGCTCGAACTACAATGAGCAGTTCTTC. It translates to CASSSNYNEQFF.

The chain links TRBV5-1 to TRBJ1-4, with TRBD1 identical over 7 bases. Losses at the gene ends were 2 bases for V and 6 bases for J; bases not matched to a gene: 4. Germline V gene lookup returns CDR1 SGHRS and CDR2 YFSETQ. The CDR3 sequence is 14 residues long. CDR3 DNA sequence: TGCGCCAGCAGCTTCGGGGACAGTGATGAAAAACTGTTTTTT. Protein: CASSFGDSDEKLFF.

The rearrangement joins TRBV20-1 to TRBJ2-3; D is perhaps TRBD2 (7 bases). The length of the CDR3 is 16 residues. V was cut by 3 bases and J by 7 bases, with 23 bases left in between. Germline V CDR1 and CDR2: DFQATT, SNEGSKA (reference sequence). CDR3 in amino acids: CSASNLAGDNRNTQYF. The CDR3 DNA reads TGCAGTGCTAGTAATCTCGCGGGGGACAACCGTAATACGCAGTATTTT.

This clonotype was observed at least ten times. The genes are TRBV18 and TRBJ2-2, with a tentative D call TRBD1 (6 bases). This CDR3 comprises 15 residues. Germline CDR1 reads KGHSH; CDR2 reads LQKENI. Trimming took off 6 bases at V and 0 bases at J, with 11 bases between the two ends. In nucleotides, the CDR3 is TGTGCCAGCTCGTCGGCAGGGGCGAACACCGGGGAGCTGTTTTTT. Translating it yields CASSSAGANTGELFF. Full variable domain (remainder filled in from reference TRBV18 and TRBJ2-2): NAGVMQNPRHLVRRRGQEARLRCSPMKGHSHVYWYRQLPEEGLKFMVYLQKENIIDESGMPKERFSAEFPKEGPSILRIQQVVRGDSAAYFCASSSAGANTGELFFGEGSRLTVL.

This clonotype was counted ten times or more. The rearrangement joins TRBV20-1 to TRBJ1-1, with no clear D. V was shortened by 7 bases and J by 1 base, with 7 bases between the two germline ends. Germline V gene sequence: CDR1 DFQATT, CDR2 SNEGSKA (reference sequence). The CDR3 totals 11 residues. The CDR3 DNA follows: TGCAGTGTCGACAAGAACACTGAAGCTTTCTTT. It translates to CSVDKNTEAFF.

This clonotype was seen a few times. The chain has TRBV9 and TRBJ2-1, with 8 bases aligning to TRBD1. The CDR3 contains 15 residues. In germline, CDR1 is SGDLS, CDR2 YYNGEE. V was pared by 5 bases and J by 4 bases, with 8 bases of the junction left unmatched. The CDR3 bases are TGTGCCAGCAGTCCTGCAGGGGGCTTGTACAATGAGCAGTTCTTC. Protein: CASSPAGGLYNEQFF.

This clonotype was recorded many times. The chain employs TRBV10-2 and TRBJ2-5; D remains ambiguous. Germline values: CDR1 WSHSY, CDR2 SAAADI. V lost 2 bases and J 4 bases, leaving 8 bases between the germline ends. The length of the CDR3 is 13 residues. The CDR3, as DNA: TGCGCCAGCAGTGAGAGAGAGACAGAGACCCAGTACTTC. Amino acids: CASSERETETQYF.

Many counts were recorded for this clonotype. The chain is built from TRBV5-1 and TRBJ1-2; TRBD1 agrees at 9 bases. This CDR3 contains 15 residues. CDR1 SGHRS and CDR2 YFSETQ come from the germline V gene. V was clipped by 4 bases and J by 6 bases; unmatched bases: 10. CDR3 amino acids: CASSARTGESNGYTF. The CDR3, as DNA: TGCGCCAGCAGCGCAAGGACAGGGGAAAGTAATGGCTACACCTTC. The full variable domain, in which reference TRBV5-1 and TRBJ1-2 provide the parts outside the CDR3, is KAGVTQTPRYLIKTRGQQVTLSCSPISGHRSVSWYQQTPGQGLQFLFEYFSETQRNKGNFPGRFSGRQFSNSRSEMNVSTLELGDSALYLCASSARTGESNGYTFGSGTRLTVV.

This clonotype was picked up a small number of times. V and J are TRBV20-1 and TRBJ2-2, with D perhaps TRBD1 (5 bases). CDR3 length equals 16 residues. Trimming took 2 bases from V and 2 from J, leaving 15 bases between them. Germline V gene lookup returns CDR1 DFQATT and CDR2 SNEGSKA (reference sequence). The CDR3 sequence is CSARPLDTRNTGELFF. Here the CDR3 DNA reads TGCAGTGCTAGACCTCTGGACACGAGAAACACCGGGGAGCTGTTTTTT.

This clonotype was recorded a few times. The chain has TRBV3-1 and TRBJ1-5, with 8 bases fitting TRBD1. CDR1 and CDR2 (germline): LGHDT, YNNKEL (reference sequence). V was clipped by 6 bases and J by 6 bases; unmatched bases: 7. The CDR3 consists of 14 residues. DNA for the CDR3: TGTGCCAGCAGTGGACAGGGTTCATCTCAGCCCCAGCATTTT. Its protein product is CASSGQGSSQPQHF.

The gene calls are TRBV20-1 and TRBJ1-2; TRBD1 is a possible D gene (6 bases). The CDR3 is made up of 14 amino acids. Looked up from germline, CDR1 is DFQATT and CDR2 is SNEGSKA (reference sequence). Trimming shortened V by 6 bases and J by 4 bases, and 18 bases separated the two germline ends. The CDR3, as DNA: TGCAGTGCCCCCAGAGGGGGGGGGCCCTATGGCTACACCTTC. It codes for CSAPRGGGPYGYTF.

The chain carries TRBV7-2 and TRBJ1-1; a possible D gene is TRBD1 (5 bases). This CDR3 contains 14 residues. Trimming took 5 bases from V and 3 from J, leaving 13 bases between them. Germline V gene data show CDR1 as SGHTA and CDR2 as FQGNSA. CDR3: CASSVGGEDTEAFF. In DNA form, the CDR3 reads TGTGCCAGCAGCGTGGGGGGGGAGGACACTGAAGCTTTCTTT.

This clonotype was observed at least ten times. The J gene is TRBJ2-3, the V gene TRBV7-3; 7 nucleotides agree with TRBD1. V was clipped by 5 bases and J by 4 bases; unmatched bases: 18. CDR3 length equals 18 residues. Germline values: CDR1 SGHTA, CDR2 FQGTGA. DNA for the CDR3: TGTGCCAGCAGCGTCCTGACAGGGTCCTTGAGCACCGCAGATACGCAGTATTTT. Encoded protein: CASSVLTGSLSTADTQYF.